These 9 T cell receptor beta chains were sequenced from one sample in a study of CD8+ T cells in alopecia areata. Reverse transcribed after extraction, RNA yielded cDNA as the sequencing template. Only in-frame clones appear in the TCRdb table, and some are missing; sequencing was by immunoSEQ multiplex PCR. This repertoire lists about 120,000 clones without singletons; 20% sits in the top ten. The sample taken for sequencing was lesional skin. These receptors originate from a C3H/HeJ mouse with alopecia areata. This strain has MHC haplotype H2-k.

This clone was observed a handful of times. Germline and genes: mouse. The read terminates 4 residues ahead of where the CDR3 ends, so the germline J gene completes it. The rearrangement uses TRBV19 and TRBJ2-1; 10 bases line up with TRBD2. The J segment lost 1 base and the V segment lost 4 bases, leaving 5 bases of the junction unmatched. The CDR3 consists of 16 residues. Germline V CDR1 and CDR2: FNHDT, SITEND (reference sequence). Partial CDR3 DNA: TGTGCCAGCAGTTTCCACTGGGGGGGAAACTATGCT. This codes for CASSFHWGGNYA. The full CDR3 reads CASSFHWGGNYAEQFF.

A few counts support this clone. Gene names and germline refer to mouse. The read falls 4 residues short of the CDR3 end, and the missing part is taken from the germline J gene. The sample carries other DNA sequences with the same CDR3. V usage is TRBV1 and J usage is TRBJ2-1; 9 bases are a match to TRBD2. CDR1 is NSQYPW, CDR2 LRSPGD, per germline (reference sequence). The J segment lost 4 bases and the V segment lost 1 base, leaving 5 bases of the junction unmatched. The CDR3 totals 16 residues. The sequenced CDR3 bases are TGCACCTGCAGTGCAGGGACTGGGGAAGGGTATGCT. Its translation is CTCSAGTGEGYA. The entire CDR3 protein is CTCSAGTGEGYAEQFF.

This clone was counted only a few times. The genes and germline here are from mouse. The DNA ends 4 residues before the CDR3 does, and the rest of the CDR3 is filled in from the germline J gene. The chain uses TRBV13-3 and TRBJ2-5; 8 nucleotides match TRBD2. In germline, CDR1 is NNHDY, CDR2 SYVADS. The CDR3 covers 14 residues. CDR3 residues: CASSSGGREDTQYF. The DNA read from the CDR3 is TGTGCCAGCAGTTCGGGGGGGCGCGAAGAC.

Worth noting for this clone: The gene names given are mouse names. The read is 4 residues too short to cover the CDR3 end, so that end is filled in from the germline J gene. V is TRBV5 and J is TRBJ1-1, with 10 bases lining up with TRBD1. The germline V gene has CDR1 LGHNA and CDR2 YNLKQL (reference sequence). The CDR3 loop spans 16 amino acids. CDR3 sequence reads: CASSQEAGQGRVEVFF. The DNA read from the CDR3 is TGTGCCAGCAGCCAAGAGGCGGGACAGGGGAGGGTA.

For this clone: Gene names denote mouse genes. The read ends 4 residues shy of where the CDR3 ends; the end is completed using the germline J gene. The genes are TRBV19 and TRBJ2-1; 12 nucleotides agree with TRBD2. V lost 2 bases to trimming and J lost 0 bases; unmatched junction nucleotides: 6. Germline CDR1 reads FNHDT; CDR2 reads SITEND (reference sequence). The CDR3 contains 18 residues. Partial CDR3 DNA: TGTGCCAGCAGTATGGGGGGACTGGGGGGTTATAACTATGCT. Its protein product is CASSMGGLGGYNYA. The whole CDR3 protein is CASSMGGLGGYNYAEQFF.

This clone was seen repeatedly, ten times or more. Genes here carry mouse names. The CDR3 is cut off 4 residues early in the read; its end comes from the germline J gene. The V gene is TRBV1, the J gene TRBJ2-3; 11 nucleotides align to TRBD1. The CDR3 length is 17 residues. J lost 0 bases, V lost 3 bases, and 5 bases had no gene match. Germline V CDR1 and CDR2: NSQYPW, LRSPGD (reference sequence). Incomplete CDR3 DNA: TGCACCTGCAGTGCCCCGGACAGGGGGCGAAGTGCAGAA. Residues: CTCSAPDRGRSAE. The CDR3 in full is CTCSAPDRGRSAETLYF.

This clone came up a few times. Gene and germline names: mouse. The read stops 4 residues short of the end of the CDR3; the missing end is completed from the germline J gene. The chain has TRBV19 and TRBJ2-7; D uncertain. The germline V gene has CDR1 FNHDT and CDR2 SITEND (reference sequence). The CDR3 contains 12 residues. The sequenced CDR3 bases are TGTGCCAGCAGTATTTGGTCATAT. It encodes CASSIWSY. In full, the CDR3 is CASSIWSYEQYF.

This clone was seen repeatedly, ten times or more. The protein in this entry is translated from the DNA; at residue 13 it differs from the protein listed in TCRdb. The listed genes are named as in mouse. The read terminates 3 residues ahead of where the CDR3 ends, so the germline J gene completes it. This sequence joins TRBV1 and TRBJ1-3; 8 bases are a match to TRBD1. The CDR3 length is 16 residues. V lost 0 bases, J lost 4 bases, and 5 bases stayed unmatched. The germline V gene has CDR1 NSQYPW and CDR2 LRSPGD (reference sequence). Here the CDR3 reads CTCSADQGARGNTLYF. CDR3 DNA, as far as it was read: TGCACCTGCAGTGCAGATCAGGGGGCGCGGGGAAATACG.

To note about this clone: TCRdb lists a protein that is different at residue 10 from the translated DNA; the protein given here uses the DNA translation. Being one base from a much bigger clone, this may be a read error. Gene names and germline match the mouse. Sequencing ends 3 residues short of the CDR3 end; the germline J gene provides the rest. The chain links TRBV19 to TRBJ1-6; 9 bases fit TRBD1. TRBJ1-6 is known as an ORF, though its function is uncertain. CDR1 is FNHDT and CDR2 is SITEND in the germline V gene (reference sequence). The CDR3 has 13 amino acids. J gave up 8 bases and V 3 bases, and 0 bases lay outside the gene matches. The DNA read from the CDR3 is TGTGCCAGCAGTAGGGACAGGGATTCGCCC. Protein product: CASSRDRDSP. The entire CDR3 sequence reads CASSRDRDSPLYF.